The clone carrying this T cell receptor (beta chain) was recorded once. This specimen belongs to a study of T cells in tuberculosis. Study overall: IGRA-negative adolescents, IGRA-positive adolescents with latent tuberculosis and adults with active tuberculosis formed this South African cohort.

Here immunoSEQ multiplex PCR was the method, and the copy in TCRdb shows in-frame clones only, minus some. The top ten clones hold about 6.8% of a sample with tens of thousands of clones, 92% of them seen once. CDR1 and CDR2 (germline): MGHDK, SYGVNS. The CDR3 consists of 17 residues. Trimming cost V 4 bases and J 3 bases; bases outside gene matches: 14. Time point noted: new active TB diagnosis, blood taken before or within 7 days of starting treatment. Confirmation came from sputum smear and/or culture positivity for M. tuberculosis. Unsorted cryopreserved PBMC were sequenced, averaging approximately 100,000 T cells per clinical donor.

This clonotype was obtained from an adult with tuberculosis. Sequencing was performed on PBMCs, taken at tuberculosis diagnosis. The rearrangement joins TRBV25-1 to TRBJ2-7, with 8 bases fitting TRBD1. DNA of the CDR3: TGTGCCAGCAGTGGGGCTAGTGACAGGGGTGGACACTACGAGCAGTACTTC. Protein sequence: CASSGASDRGGHYEQYF.